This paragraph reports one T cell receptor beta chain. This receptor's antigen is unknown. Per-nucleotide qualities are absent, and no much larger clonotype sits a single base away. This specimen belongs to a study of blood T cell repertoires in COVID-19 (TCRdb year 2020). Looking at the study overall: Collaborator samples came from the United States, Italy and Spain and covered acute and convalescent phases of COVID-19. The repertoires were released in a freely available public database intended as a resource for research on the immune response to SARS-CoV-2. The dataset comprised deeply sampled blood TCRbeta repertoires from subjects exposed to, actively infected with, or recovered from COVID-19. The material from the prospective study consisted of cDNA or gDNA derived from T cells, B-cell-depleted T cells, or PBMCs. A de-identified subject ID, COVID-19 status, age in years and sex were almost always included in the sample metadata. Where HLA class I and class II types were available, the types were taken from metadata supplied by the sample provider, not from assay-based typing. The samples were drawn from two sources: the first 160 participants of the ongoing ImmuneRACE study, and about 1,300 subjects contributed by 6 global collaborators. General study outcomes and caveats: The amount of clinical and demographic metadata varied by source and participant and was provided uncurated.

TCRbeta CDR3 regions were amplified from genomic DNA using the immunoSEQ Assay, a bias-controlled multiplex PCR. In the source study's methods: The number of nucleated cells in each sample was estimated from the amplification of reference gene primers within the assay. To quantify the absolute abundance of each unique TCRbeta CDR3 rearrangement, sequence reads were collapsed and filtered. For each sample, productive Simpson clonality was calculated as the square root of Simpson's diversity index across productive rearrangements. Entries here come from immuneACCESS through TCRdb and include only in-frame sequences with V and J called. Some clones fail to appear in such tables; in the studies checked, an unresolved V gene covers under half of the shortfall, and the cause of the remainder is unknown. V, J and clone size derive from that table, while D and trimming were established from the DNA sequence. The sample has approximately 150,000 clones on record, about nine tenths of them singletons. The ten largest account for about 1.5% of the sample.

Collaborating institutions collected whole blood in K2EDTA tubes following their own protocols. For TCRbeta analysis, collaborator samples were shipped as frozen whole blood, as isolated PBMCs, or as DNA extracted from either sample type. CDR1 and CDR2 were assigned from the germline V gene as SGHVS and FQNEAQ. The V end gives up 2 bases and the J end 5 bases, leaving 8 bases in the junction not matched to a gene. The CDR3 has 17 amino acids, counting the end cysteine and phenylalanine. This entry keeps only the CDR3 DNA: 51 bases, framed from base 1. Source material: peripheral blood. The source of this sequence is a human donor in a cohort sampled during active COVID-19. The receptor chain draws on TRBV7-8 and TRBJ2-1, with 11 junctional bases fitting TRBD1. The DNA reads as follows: TGTGCCAGCAGCTTAACCCCGGGACAGGGGGTAGACAATGAGCAGTTCTTC. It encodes CASSLTPGQGVDNEQFF.